Below, one T cell receptor beta chain is given with its context. Its antigen is still unknown. The sample is drawn from a study of cytomegalovirus exposure and HLA in healthy donors. Overall study: The 110 or so validation repertoires used the same platform as the roughly 610 first-cohort repertoires, a later analysis reported.

Broader study findings: Cytomegalovirus status, reportedly, was diagnosed with high specificity and sensitivity by the classifier. Most TCR sequences were uncommon, yet certain public TCRs appeared in many donors. The study designated 150 or so TCR beta chains cytomegalovirus-associated.

The ends lost 3 bases at V and 2 bases at J; junction bases unmatched: 1. There are 12 residues in the CDR3. Germline CDR1 reads SQVTM; CDR2 reads ANQGSEA. Profiled with immunoSEQ multiplex PCR; TCRdb holds only in-frame clones, not every one. The sample carries about 190,000 clones, more than 75% recorded once. Sequencing was done on a sample of PBMCs. This chain links TRBV29-1 with TRBJ2-7, with 7 bases that match TRBD2. The receptor was derived from a man aged 18 to 30 in good health and CMV-seropositive. In DNA, the CDR3 is TGCAGCGTTGAGGGGGGGGCCTACGAGCAGTACTTC. It codes for CSVEGGAYEQYF.